The 26 T cell receptor beta chains in this list originate from one sample, sequenced in a study of blood T cell repertoires in COVID-19. Libraries were prepared by immunoSEQ multiplex PCR; TCRdb keeps only in-frame clonotypes and omits some of them. Of fewer than 200,000 clones listed, roughly 89% are singletons. The specimen was peripheral blood. The receptors were sampled from a woman aged 45-65 years with acute or convalescent COVID-19.

V usage is TRBV19 and J usage is TRBJ2-5; 9 bases match TRBD1. Germline V gives CDR1 LNHDA, CDR2 SQIVND (reference sequence). The CDR3 covers 18 residues. The junction had 13 bases not matched to a gene; V was cut back by 3 bases and J by 2 bases. The CDR3 loop reads CASSIRGQGGREQETQYF. For the CDR3, the DNA is TGTGCCAGTAGTATTCGGGGACAGGGTGGTCGAGAACAAGAGACCCAGTACTTC.

This rearrangement joins TRBV5-4 to TRBJ1-4; 10 positions agree with TRBD1. The trim removed 5 bases at V and 1 base at J, leaving 8 bases unmatched. The germline CDR1 and CDR2 sequences are SGHNT and YYREEE (reference sequence). The CDR3 covers 17 residues. The CDR3 sequence: CASSYTGTGVTNEKLFF. The CDR3, as DNA: TGTGCCAGCAGTTATACCGGGACAGGGGTAACTAATGAAAAACTGTTTTTT.

This chain uses TRBV7-7 with TRBJ2-7; D uncertain. CDR3 length: 16 residues. In germline, CDR1 is SSHAT, CDR2 FNYEAQ (reference sequence). V dropped 2 bases and J dropped 3 bases, with 17 bases sitting between them. The CDR3, as DNA: TGTGCCAGCAGCTTAATGGGCAGCCAGCCCTTCTACGAGCAGTACTTC. It translates to CASSLMGSQPFYEQYF.

The V gene is TRBV7-8, the J gene TRBJ1-1, with D maybe TRBD1 (5 bases). Trimming removed 1 base from V and 0 bases from J, with 9 bases in between. The CDR3 spans 15 residues. Germline V CDR1 and CDR2: SGHVS, FQNEAQ. CDR3 nucleotide sequence: TGTGCCAGCAGCTTAGAGGGCAGGGTGAACACTGAAGCTTTCTTT. Encoded protein: CASSLEGRVNTEAFF.

This chain links TRBV5-4 with TRBJ1-4; 11 bases are shared with TRBD1. The CDR3 runs 14 residues. V trimming: 2 bases; J trimming: 7 bases; junction bases outside the gene matches: 1. CDR1 and CDR2 from the germline V gene are SGHNT and YYREEE (reference sequence). CDR3 loop: CASSLGTGGEKLFF. CDR3 DNA sequence: TGTGCCAGCAGCTTAGGGACAGGGGGTGAAAAACTGTTTTTT.

The CDR3 sequence is CALAIELAGAYEQYF. The CDR3 coding sequence is TGTGCCCTAGCCATTGAACTAGCGGGAGCCTACGAGCAGTACTTC. This chain uses TRBV10-3 with TRBJ2-7; the match to TRBD2 covers 11 bases. Trimming removed 11 bases from V and 2 bases from J; junction bases left unmatched: 11. CDR3 length equals 15 residues. Germline V gene data show CDR1 as ENHRY and CDR2 as SYGVKD.

The rearrangement uses TRBV30 and TRBJ1-1, with TRBD1 identical over 9 bases. V shed 1 base, J shed 7 bases, and the junction held 1 base outside the gene matches. The CDR3 consists of 12 residues. Germline loops: CDR1 GTSNPN, CDR2 SVGIG (reference sequence). The DNA of the CDR3 is TGTGCCTGGAGTGGACAGGGGGTTGAAGCTTTCTTT. As protein: CAWSGQGVEAFF.

This clone was seen more than once but under ten times. Other DNA sequences within the sample encode an identical CDR3. The V gene is TRBV27, the J gene TRBJ2-3; D might be TRBD2 (7 bases). The CDR3 sequence is 14 residues long. Germline V lookup: CDR1 MNHEY, CDR2 SMNVEV (reference sequence). Trimming removed 6 bases from V and 6 bases from J, with 16 bases in between. The CDR3 coding sequence is TGTGCCAGCAGGGGGGCCGGAGCGGGGGATACGCAGTATTTT. Residues: CASRGAGAGDTQYF.

This rearrangement joins TRBV9 to TRBJ1-2; weak D call: TRBD1 (5 bases). Trimming shortened V by 7 bases and J by 3 bases, and 10 bases separated the two germline ends. The CDR3 totals 12 residues. Germline loops: CDR1 SGDLS, CDR2 YYNGEE. The CDR3 nucleotides are TGTGCCAGCGGGGCTCCCGACTATGGCTACACCTTC. Translating it yields CASGAPDYGYTF. Drawing the rest from reference TRBV9 and TRBJ1-2, the complete variable domain is DSGVTQTPKHLITATGQRVTLRCSPRSGDLSVYWYQQSLDQGLQFLIQYYNGEERAKGNILERFSAQQFPDLHSELNLSSLELGDSALYFCASGAPDYGYTFGSGTRLTVV.

This chain connects TRBV29-1 to TRBJ1-2; D unresolved. Looked up from germline, CDR1 is SQVTM and CDR2 is ANQGSEA. V dropped 3 bases and J dropped 4 bases, with 9 bases sitting between them. The CDR3 runs 12 residues. CDR3 sequence reads: CSVDEGVYGYTF. CDR3 bases: TGCAGCGTTGATGAGGGCGTCTATGGCTACACCTTC.

V is TRBV23-1 and J is TRBJ2-3; D is possibly TRBD1 (6 bases). TRBV23-1 is placed among ORFs of uncertain function. The CDR3 consists of 14 residues. V lost 8 bases and J 2 bases, leaving 14 bases between the germline ends. The CDR3 nucleotides read TGCGCCAGCCCCAGGGGCTACACCACAGATACGCAGTATTTT. Translated, it gives CASPRGYTTDTQYF.

The J gene is TRBJ2-7, the V gene TRBV19; 7 bases are a match to TRBD1. Germline lookup yields CDR1 LNHDA and CDR2 SQIVND (reference sequence). This CDR3 comprises 20 residues. With V trimmed by 0 bases and J by 4 bases, 21 bases remained unmatched. The CDR3 region has the DNA TGTGCCAGTAGTATAGAGGGCGAACTTTTTGACCGACAGGGAAGGTACGAGCAGTACTTC. Translated: CASSIEGELFDRQGRYEQYF. The whole variable domain, remainder taken from reference TRBV19 and TRBJ2-7, is DGGITQSPKYLFRKEGQNVTLSCEQNLNHDAMYWYRQDPGQGLRLIYYSQIVNDFQKGDIAEGYSVSREKKESFPLTVTSAQKNPTAFYLCASSIEGELFDRQGRYEQYFGPGTRLTVT.

V usage is TRBV3-1 (or the pseudogene TRBV3-2) and J usage is TRBJ1-2; 9 positions match TRBD1. J lost 3 bases, V lost 4 bases, and 3 bases had no gene match. The germline CDR1 and CDR2 sequences are LGHDT and YNNKEL (reference sequence). The CDR3 runs to 14 residues. CDR3: CASSPGDRDYGYTF. The DNA for the CDR3 is TGTGCCAGCAGCCCAGGGGACAGGGACTATGGCTACACCTTC.

The chain has TRBV6-2 or TRBV6-3 and TRBJ1-5, with 7 bases fitting TRBD1. V trimming: 5 bases; J trimming: 4 bases; junction bases outside the gene matches: 8. The CDR3 is 15 residues long. Germline assignment: CDR1 MNHEY and CDR2 SVGEGT. The CDR3 protein is CASSATGTANQPQHF. The CDR3 DNA reads TGTGCCAGCAGTGCGACAGGGACCGCAAATCAGCCCCAGCATTTT.

The J gene is TRBJ1-5, the V gene TRBV19; tentative D call: TRBD1 (5 bases). The germline V gene encodes CDR1 LNHDA and CDR2 SQIVND (reference sequence). The germline V and J ends were trimmed by 4 bases and 4 bases, with 14 bases remaining between them. There are 15 residues in the CDR3. The DNA of the CDR3 is TGTGCCAGTAGTACCCCCGCGGGGGGGAATCAGCCCCAGCATTTT. This encodes CASSTPAGGNQPQHF.

The V gene is TRBV5-1, the J gene TRBJ1-3; D gene unclear. The V gene lost 3 bases and the J gene lost 0 bases, with 13 bases spanning the gap. The CDR3 totals 16 residues. In germline, CDR1 is SGHRS, CDR2 YFSETQ. This CDR3 reads CASSSDTLISGNTIYF. CDR3 DNA: TGCGCCAGCAGCTCCGACACGCTTATCTCTGGAAACACCATATATTTT.

The gene calls are TRBV7-8 and TRBJ1-1; no definite D call. Germline-derived CDR1 and CDR2 are SGHVS and FQNEAQ. The germline V and J ends were trimmed by 7 bases and 0 bases, with 24 bases remaining between them. The CDR3 contains 18 residues. CDR3 in DNA: TGTGCCAGCACCTCGGGGAAGGCTACATTCCCTATGAACACTGAAGCTTTCTTT. Protein product: CASTSGKATFPMNTEAFF.

Comment on this clone: An end of the junction differs from the germline gene, which may be a read error. The J gene is TRBJ2-2, the V gene TRBV25-1; D unclear. This CDR3 has 13 residues. The germline CDR1 and CDR2 sequences are MGHDK and SYGVNS. DNA for the CDR3: TGTGCCACCAGTGGAGCGAGGACCGGGGAGCTGTTTTTT. Translated, it gives CATSGARTGELFF.

This clone showed up just once. The rearrangement links TRBV19 to TRBJ1-6; no reliable D call. Per germline, CDR1 LNHDA and CDR2 SQIVND (reference sequence). The CDR3 spans 14 residues. The V and J ends lost 7 bases and 5 bases respectively, with 12 bases between them. The CDR3 nucleotides read TGTGCCAGTACCCAAGGCCAGGATAATTCACCCCTCCACTTT. Translating it yields CASTQGQDNSPLHF.

The genes are TRBV7-2 and TRBJ1-1; 8 positions match TRBD1. Per germline, CDR1 SGHTA and CDR2 FQGNSA. The CDR3 is made up of 15 amino acids. Losses at the gene ends were 5 bases for V and 3 bases for J; bases not matched to a gene: 8. The CDR3 bases are TGTGCCAGCAGCACCAGGGGGCGCGGGGACACTGAAGCTTTCTTT. Translated, it gives CASSTRGRGDTEAFF.

This clone has only one observation. This same CDR3 is encoded by further DNA sequences in the sample. In nucleotides, the CDR3 is TGTGCCAGTAGTATAGGGCAGTATAATTCACCCCTCCACTTT. It yields the protein CASSIGQYNSPLHF. This chain joins TRBV19 and TRBJ1-6; D is unclear. V lost 1 base to trimming and J lost 4 bases, with 5 bases between them. The CDR3 is 14 amino acids. Germline V gene data show CDR1 as LNHDA and CDR2 as SQIVND (reference sequence).

V gene TRBV12-3 or TRBV12-4 combines with J gene TRBJ1-2; tentatively, D is TRBD1 (6 bases). Trimming stripped 8 bases from V and 8 bases from J, with 15 bases between. CDR3 size: 12 residues. CDR3 sequence reads: CASSRGGWGYTF. In DNA form, the CDR3 reads TGTGCCAGCTCTAGGGGGGGTTGGGGCTACACCTTC.

In DNA, the CDR3 is TGTGCCAGCAGTTTAGCCCGTACAGGGAACTATGGCTACACCTTC. It codes for CASSLARTGNYGYTF. The genes are TRBV27 and TRBJ1-2, with D possibly being TRBD1 (6 bases). The CDR3 spans 15 residues. The V end lost 2 bases, the J end lost 2 bases, and 12 bases lay between the germline ends. Germline V CDR1 and CDR2: MNHEY, SMNVEV (reference sequence).

This chain uses TRBV19 with TRBJ1-5, with D uncertain. CDR3 size: 16 residues. CDR1 LNHDA and CDR2 SQIVND come from the germline V gene (reference sequence). With 3 bases removed from V and 0 bases from J, the gap between germline ends came to 12 bases. DNA for the CDR3: TGTGCCAGTAGTATCCTCGAGGTCGTTAGCAATCAGCCCCAGCATTTT. This gives the protein CASSILEVVSNQPQHF.

This chain joins TRBV7-9 and TRBJ2-7; 10 bases align to TRBD2. V lost 4 bases and J lost 1; bases outside the gene matches: 4. Germline lookup yields CDR1 SEHNR and CDR2 FQNEAQ (reference sequence). The CDR3 totals 15 residues. The DNA for the CDR3 is TGTGCCAGCAGCTGGGTAGCGGGAGGTTCCTACGAGCAGTACTTC. Translated, it gives CASSWVAGGSYEQYF.

The chain recombines TRBV6-5 with TRBJ2-7; the D gene is possibly TRBD1 (5 bases). This CDR3 has 12 amino acids. From germline, CDR1 is MNHEY and CDR2 SVGAGI. V was pared by 6 bases and J by 2 bases, with 8 bases between. CDR3 loop: CASSTGPYEQYF. CDR3 coding DNA: TGTGCCAGCAGCACAGGACCCTACGAGCAGTACTTC.